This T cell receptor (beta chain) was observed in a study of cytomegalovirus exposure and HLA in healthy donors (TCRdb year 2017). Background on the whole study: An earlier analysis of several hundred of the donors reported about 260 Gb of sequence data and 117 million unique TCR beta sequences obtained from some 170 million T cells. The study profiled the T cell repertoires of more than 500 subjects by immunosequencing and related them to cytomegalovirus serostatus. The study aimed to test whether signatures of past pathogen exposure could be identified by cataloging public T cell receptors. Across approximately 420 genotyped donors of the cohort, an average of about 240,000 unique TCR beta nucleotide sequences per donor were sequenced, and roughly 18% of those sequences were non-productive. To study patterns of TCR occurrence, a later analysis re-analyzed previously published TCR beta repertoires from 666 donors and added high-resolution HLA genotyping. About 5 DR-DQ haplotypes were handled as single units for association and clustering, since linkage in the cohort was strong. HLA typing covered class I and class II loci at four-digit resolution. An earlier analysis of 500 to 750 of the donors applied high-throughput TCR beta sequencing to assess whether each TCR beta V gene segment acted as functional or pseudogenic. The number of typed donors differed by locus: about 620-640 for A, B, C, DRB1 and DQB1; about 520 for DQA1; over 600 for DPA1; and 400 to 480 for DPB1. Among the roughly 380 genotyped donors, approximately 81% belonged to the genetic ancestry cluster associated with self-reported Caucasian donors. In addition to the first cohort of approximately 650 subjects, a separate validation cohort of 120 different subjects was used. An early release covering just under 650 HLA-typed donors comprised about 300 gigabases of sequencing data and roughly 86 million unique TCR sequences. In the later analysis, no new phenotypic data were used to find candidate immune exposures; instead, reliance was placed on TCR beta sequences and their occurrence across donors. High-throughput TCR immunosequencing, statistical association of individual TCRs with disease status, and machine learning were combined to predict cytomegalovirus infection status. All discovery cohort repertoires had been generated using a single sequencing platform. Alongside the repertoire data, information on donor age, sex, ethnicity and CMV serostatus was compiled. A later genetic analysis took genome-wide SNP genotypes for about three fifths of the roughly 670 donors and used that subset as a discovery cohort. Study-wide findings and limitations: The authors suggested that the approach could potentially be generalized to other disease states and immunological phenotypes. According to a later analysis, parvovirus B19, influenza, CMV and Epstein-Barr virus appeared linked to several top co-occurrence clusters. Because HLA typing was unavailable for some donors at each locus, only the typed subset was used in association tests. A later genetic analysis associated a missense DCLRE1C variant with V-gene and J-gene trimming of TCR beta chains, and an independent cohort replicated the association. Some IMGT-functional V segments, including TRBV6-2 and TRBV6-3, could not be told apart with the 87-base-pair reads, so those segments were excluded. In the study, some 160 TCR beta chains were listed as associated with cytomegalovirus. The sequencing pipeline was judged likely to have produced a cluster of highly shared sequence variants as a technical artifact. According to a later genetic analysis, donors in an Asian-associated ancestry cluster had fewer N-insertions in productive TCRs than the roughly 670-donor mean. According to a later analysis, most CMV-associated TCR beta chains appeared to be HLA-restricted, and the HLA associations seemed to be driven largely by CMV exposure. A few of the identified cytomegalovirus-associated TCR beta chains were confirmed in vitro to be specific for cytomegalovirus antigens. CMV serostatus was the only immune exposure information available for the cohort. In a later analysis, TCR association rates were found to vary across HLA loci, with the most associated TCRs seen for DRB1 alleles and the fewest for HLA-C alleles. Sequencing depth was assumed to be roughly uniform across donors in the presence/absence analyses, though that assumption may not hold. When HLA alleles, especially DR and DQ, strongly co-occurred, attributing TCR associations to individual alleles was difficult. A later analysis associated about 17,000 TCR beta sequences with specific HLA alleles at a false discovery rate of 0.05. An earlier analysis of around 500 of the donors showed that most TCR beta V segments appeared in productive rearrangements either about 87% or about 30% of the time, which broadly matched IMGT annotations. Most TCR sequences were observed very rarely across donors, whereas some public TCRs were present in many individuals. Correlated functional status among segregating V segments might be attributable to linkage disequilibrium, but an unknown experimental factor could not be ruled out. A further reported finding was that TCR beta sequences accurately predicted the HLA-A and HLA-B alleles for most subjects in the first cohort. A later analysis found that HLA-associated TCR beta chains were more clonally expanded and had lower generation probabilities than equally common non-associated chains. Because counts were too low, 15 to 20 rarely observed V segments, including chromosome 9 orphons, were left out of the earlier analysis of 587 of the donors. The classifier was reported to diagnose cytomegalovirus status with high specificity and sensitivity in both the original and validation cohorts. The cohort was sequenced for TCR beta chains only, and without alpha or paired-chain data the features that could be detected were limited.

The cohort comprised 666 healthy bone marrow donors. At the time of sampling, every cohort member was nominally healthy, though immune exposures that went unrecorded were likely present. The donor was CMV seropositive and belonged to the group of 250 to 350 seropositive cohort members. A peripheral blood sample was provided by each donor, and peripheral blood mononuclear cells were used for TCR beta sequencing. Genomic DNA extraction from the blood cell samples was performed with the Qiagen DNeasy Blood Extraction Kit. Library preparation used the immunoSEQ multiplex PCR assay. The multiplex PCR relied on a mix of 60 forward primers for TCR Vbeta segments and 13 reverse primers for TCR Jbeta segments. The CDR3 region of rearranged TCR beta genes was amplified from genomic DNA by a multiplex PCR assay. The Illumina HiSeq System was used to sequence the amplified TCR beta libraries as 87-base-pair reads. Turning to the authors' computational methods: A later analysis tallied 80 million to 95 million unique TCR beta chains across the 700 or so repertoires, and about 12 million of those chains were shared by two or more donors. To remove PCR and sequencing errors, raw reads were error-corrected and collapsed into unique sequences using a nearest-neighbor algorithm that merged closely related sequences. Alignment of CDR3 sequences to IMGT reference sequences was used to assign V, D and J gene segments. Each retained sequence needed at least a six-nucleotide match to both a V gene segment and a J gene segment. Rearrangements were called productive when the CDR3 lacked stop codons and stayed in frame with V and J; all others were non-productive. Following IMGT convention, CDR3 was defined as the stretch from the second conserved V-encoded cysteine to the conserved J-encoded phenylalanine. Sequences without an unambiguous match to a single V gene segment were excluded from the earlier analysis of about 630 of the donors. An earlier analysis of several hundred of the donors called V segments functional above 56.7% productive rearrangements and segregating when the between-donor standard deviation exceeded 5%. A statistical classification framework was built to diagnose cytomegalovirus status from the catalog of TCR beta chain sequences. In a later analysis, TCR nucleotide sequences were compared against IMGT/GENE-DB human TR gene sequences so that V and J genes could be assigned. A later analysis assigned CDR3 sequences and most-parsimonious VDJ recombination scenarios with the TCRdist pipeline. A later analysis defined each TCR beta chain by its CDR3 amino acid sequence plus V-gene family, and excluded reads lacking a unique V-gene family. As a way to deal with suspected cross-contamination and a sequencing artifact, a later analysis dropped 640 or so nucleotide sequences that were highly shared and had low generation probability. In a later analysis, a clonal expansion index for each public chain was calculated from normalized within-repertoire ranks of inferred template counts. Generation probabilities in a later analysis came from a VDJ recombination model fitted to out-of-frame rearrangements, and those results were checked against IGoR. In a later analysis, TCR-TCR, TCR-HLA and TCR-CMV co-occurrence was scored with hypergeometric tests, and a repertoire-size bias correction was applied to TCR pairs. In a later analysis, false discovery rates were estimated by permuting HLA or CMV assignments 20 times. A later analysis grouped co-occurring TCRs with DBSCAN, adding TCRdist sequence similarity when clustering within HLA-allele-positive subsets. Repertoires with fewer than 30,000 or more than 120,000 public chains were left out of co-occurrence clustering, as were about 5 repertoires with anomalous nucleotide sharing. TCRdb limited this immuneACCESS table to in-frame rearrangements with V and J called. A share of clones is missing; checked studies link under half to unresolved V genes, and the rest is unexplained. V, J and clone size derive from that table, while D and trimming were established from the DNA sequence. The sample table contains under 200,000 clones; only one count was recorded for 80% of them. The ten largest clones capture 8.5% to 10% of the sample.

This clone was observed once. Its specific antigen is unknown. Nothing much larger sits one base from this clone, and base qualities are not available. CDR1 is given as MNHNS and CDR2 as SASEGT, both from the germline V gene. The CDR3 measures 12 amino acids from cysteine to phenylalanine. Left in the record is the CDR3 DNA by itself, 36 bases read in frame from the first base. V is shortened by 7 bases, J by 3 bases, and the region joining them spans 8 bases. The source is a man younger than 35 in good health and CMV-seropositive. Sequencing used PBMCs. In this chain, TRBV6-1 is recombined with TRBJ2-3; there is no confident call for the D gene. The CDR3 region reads CASTPRTDTQYF. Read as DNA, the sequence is TGTGCCAGCACCCCTAGAACAGATACGCAGTATTTT.